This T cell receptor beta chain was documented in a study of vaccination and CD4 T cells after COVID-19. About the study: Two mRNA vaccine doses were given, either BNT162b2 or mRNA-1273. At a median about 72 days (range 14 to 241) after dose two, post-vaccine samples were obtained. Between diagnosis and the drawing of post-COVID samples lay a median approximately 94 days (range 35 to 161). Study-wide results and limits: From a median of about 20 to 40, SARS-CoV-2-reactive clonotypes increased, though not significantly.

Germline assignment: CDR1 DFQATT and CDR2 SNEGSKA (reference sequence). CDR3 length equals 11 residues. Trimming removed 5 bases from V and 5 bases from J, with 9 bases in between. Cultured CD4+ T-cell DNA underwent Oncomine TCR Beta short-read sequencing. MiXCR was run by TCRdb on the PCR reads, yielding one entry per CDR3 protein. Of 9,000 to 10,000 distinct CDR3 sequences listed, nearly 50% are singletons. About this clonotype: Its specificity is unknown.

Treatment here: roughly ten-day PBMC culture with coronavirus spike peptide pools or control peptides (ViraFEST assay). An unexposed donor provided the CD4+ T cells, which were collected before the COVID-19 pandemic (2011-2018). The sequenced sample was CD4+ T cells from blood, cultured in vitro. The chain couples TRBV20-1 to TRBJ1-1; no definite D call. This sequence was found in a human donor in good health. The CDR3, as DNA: TGCAGTGCTCTAGGAGATACTGAAGCTTTCTTT. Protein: CSALGDTEAFF.